A selection of T cell receptor beta chains follows, all from one sample in a study of vaccination effects on CD4 cells after COVID-19. This table comes from immunoSEQ multiplex PCR, and its TCRdb copy is limited to in-frame clones, with some not included. Among around 49,000 clones listed, roughly two thirds were seen once. Their specific antigens are unknown. The specimen was CD4+ T cells from PBMCs cultured with a peptide pool, collected before COVID-19 vaccination. The source is a human donor who had a prior SARS-CoV-2 infection. Both conserved end residues are part of each CDR3. The order of the fields is CDR3 DNA, CDR3 protein, J gene, V gene, D gene, clone size. D genes are given only for firm matches. The size field is filled for only some rows; it gives once, few, many or a size class.

DNA: TGTGCCAGCAGCTTAAGTATGGGGCAAACCGGGGAGCTGTTTTTT
CDR3: CASSLSMGQTGELFF
J: TRBJ2-2
V: TRBV7-9
D: NA
size: few

DNA: TGTGCCAGCTCACCATCTCAGGGTGTGAACACTGAAGCTTTCTTT
CDR3: CASSPSQGVNTEAFF
J: TRBJ1-1
V: TRBV18
D: NA
size: NA

DNA: TGCGCCAGCAGCTTGGTGGGTAGCGGGATTAGGAATGAGCAGTTCTTC
CDR3: CASSLVGSGIRNEQFF
J: TRBJ2-1
V: TRBV5-1
D: TRBD2
size: NA

DNA: TGCAGTGCTCCCCTCGGGGCTGGGCAGTTCTTC
CDR3: CSAPLGAGQFF
J: TRBJ2-1
V: TRBV20-1
D: NA
size: NA

DNA: TGTGCCAGCAGCTTATCGGGCAGGGACGAGCAGTACTTC
CDR3: CASSLSGRDEQYF
J: TRBJ2-7
V: TRBV7-3
D: NA
size: NA

DNA: TGTGCCAGCAGCGTGACTAGGGTTGATAATGAGCAGTTCTTC
CDR3: CASSVTRVDNEQFF
J: TRBJ2-1
V: TRBV9
D: NA
size: NA

DNA: TGCGCCAGCAGCGTAAATTATGGAGAACAGTATTTT
CDR3: CASSVNYGEQYF
J: TRBJ2-3
V: TRBV5-1
D: NA
size: NA

DNA: TGTGCCACCAGTGATAGGACAGGTTACGGCTACACCTTC
CDR3: CATSDRTGYGYTF
J: TRBJ1-2
V: TRBV24-1
D: TRBD1
size: NA

DNA: TGTGCCAGCAGCTTTGGACACCAATACGAGCAGTACTTC
CDR3: CASSFGHQYEQYF
J: TRBJ2-7
V: TRBV5-4
D: NA
size: NA

DNA: TGCAGCGTTGAAACGGGGACCTACGAGCAGTACTTC
CDR3: CSVETGTYEQYF
J: TRBJ2-7
V: TRBV29-1
D: NA
size: NA

DNA: TGTGCCAGCTCAGCAGACGTGAACACTGAAGCTTTCTTT
CDR3: CASSADVNTEAFF
J: TRBJ1-1
V: TRBV18
D: NA
size: once

DNA: TGTGCCAGCAGGAAGGGACTAGCGGGAGAGGGGCAAGAGACCCAGTACTTC
CDR3: CASRKGLAGEGQETQYF
J: TRBJ2-5
V: TRBV27
D: TRBD2
size: NA

DNA: TGTGCCAGTAGTCAATGGGGCCTGGGCACCGGGGAGCTGTTTTTT
CDR3: CASSQWGLGTGELFF
J: TRBJ2-2
V: TRBV19
D: NA
size: NA

DNA: TGTGCCAGCAGTTTTAATGGACACGGTGAGCAGTTCTTC
CDR3: CASSFNGHGEQFF
J: TRBJ2-1
V: TRBV27
D: NA
size: few

DNA: TGTGCCAGCAGTTATAGCGGGAGCAGGGCCTACAATGAGCAGTTCTTC
CDR3: CASSYSGSRAYNEQFF
J: TRBJ2-1
V: TRBV5-4
D: TRBD2
size: NA

DNA: TGCGCCAGCAGCTTGGCCGACGATTCACCCCTCCACTTT
CDR3: CASSLADDSPLHF
J: TRBJ1-6
V: TRBV5-1
D: NA
size: NA

DNA: TGTGCCAGCAGCCAAGAGGGGCTCTCTGGAAACACCATATATTTT
CDR3: CASSQEGLSGNTIYF
J: TRBJ1-3
V: TRBV4-2
D: NA
size: NA

DNA: TGTGCCTGGAGTGTAATCGGGGAGCAGTACTTC
CDR3: CAWSVIGEQYF
J: TRBJ2-7
V: TRBV30
D: NA
size: few

DNA: TGTGCCAGCAGCTCCGGCGGGAGTGAGCAGTTCTTC
CDR3: CASSSGGSEQFF
J: TRBJ2-1
V: TRBV11-2
D: TRBD2
size: NA

DNA: TGCGCCAGCGGGGGCCCGGGCACAGATACGCAGTATTTT
CDR3: CASGGPGTDTQYF
J: TRBJ2-3
V: TRBV5-1
D: NA
size: NA

DNA: TGTGCCAGCAGCTTAGACGTTCGACCGAGGACCTACACCTTC
CDR3: CASSLDVRPRTYTF
J: TRBJ1-2
V: TRBV7-9
D: NA
size: NA

DNA: TGTGCCAGCAGCCAGGGACTCTCTGGAAACACCATATATTTT
CDR3: CASSQGLSGNTIYF
J: TRBJ1-3
V: TRBV7-8
D: NA
size: NA

DNA: TGTGCTAGCAGCTCGTACCCGAGGGGTGCCGGGGAGCTGTTTTTT
CDR3: CASSSYPRGAGELFF
J: TRBJ2-2
V: TRBV7-7
D: NA
size: NA

DNA: TGTGCCAGCAGCCTGTGGGGTAGCGGGGGGGCGACAGATACGCAGTATTTT
CDR3: CASSLWGSGGATDTQYF
J: TRBJ2-3
V: TRBV7-3
D: TRBD2
size: NA

DNA: TGCGCCAGCAGCCGGACTAGCGGGAGGTCTTACGAGCAGTTCTTC
CDR3: CASSRTSGRSYEQFF
J: TRBJ2-1
V: TRBV5-1
D: TRBD2
size: NA

DNA: TGTGCCAGCAGGAGGGGACCCGGGACAGGGGTTGAAAAACTGTTTTTT
CDR3: CASRRGPGTGVEKLFF
J: TRBJ1-4
V: TRBV2
D: TRBD1
size: NA

DNA: TGCGCCAGCAGCGGGCCGGGACTTTTCACCGGGGAGCTGTTTTTT
CDR3: CASSGPGLFTGELFF
J: TRBJ2-2
V: TRBV5-1
D: NA
size: NA

DNA: TGTGCCAGTAGTGTACATGGACCAAGCACAGATACGCAGTATTTT
CDR3: CASSVHGPSTDTQYF
J: TRBJ2-3
V: TRBV19
D: NA
size: NA

DNA: TGTGCCAGCAGCTCCCGTTTAGGGGAGACCCAGTACTTC
CDR3: CASSSRLGETQYF
J: TRBJ2-5
V: TRBV3-1/TRBV3-2
D: NA
size: NA

DNA: TGCAGTGCTAGTCGAGGCGGACTAGCGAACAATGAGCAGTTCTTC
CDR3: CSASRGGLANNEQFF
J: TRBJ2-1
V: TRBV20-1
D: TRBD2
size: once

DNA: TGTGCCAGCAGAAATAGCGGGAGGGTCCGGGGGACCCAGTACTTC
CDR3: CASRNSGRVRGTQYF
J: TRBJ2-5
V: TRBV11-2
D: TRBD2
size: once

DNA: TGTGCCAGCTCGCAGGGTAGAATAGGGGAGCTGTTTTTT
CDR3: CASSQGRIGELFF
J: TRBJ2-2
V: TRBV11-2
D: NA
size: NA

DNA: TGTGCCAGCAGCGGGACAGGGGGTGAGCAGTTCTTC
CDR3: CASSGTGGEQFF
J: TRBJ2-1
V: TRBV5-6
D: TRBD1
size: NA

DNA: TGTGCCAGCAGCCAAGATCAATGGGGTCTGGGTAGGGATACGCAGTATTTT
CDR3: CASSQDQWGLGRDTQYF
J: TRBJ2-3
V: TRBV3-1/TRBV3-2
D: NA
size: NA

DNA: TGCGCCAGCAGCCACGGGGCGGGAGGACGCACAGATACGCAGTATTTT
CDR3: CASSHGAGGRTDTQYF
J: TRBJ2-3
V: TRBV4-3
D: TRBD2
size: NA

DNA: TGTGCCAGCAGCGGGACTAGCGGGGGGCCTAGCACAGATACGCAGTATTTT
CDR3: CASSGTSGGPSTDTQYF
J: TRBJ2-3
V: TRBV5-4
D: TRBD2
size: NA

DNA: TGTGCCATCAGCCAACTCTCAGGGGGCTCCTTTGGAGAGACCCAGTACTTC
CDR3: CAISQLSGGSFGETQYF
J: TRBJ2-5
V: TRBV10-3
D: TRBD1
size: once

DNA: TGTGCCAGTAGTATGACGGCCGCGTGGCGGGAGCTGTTTTTT
CDR3: CASSMTAAWRELFF
J: TRBJ2-2
V: TRBV19
D: NA
size: NA

DNA: TGTGCCAGCAGCTTACTCTCCAGGGACCTCGGCGAGCAGTACTTC
CDR3: CASSLLSRDLGEQYF
J: TRBJ2-7
V: TRBV11-3
D: NA
size: NA

DNA: TGTGCTAGCAGCTTAGGAGGGAGCTCCTATAATTCACCCCTCCACTTT
CDR3: CASSLGGSSYNSPLHF
J: TRBJ1-6
V: TRBV7-7
D: NA
size: NA

DNA: TGTGCCAGCAATACGGGACCCCCTCAGGGAAATGAGCAGTTCTTC
CDR3: CASNTGPPQGNEQFF
J: TRBJ2-1
V: TRBV2
D: NA
size: NA

DNA: TGTGCCAGCAGCTTGGTTACAGGGGAAACTACCTATGGCTACACCTTC
CDR3: CASSLVTGETTYGYTF
J: TRBJ1-2
V: TRBV5-6
D: TRBD1
size: NA

DNA: TGTGCCACCCATAACGGACAGACCTCTGGGGCCAACGTCCTGACTTTC
CDR3: CATHNGQTSGANVLTF
J: TRBJ2-6
V: TRBV19
D: NA
size: NA

DNA: TGTGCCAGCAGTGGGCGGACTTACGAGAGCTCCTATAATTCACCCCTCCACTTT
CDR3: CASSGRTYESSYNSPLHF
J: TRBJ1-6
V: TRBV25-1
D: NA
size: few

DNA: TGTGCCAGCAGCCCGTCGGGATATAATTACTATGGCTACACCTTC
CDR3: CASSPSGYNYYGYTF
J: TRBJ1-2
V: TRBV28
D: NA
size: NA

DNA: TGTGCCAGCAGCCAAGTTCGAAGCACAGATACGCAGTATTTT
CDR3: CASSQVRSTDTQYF
J: TRBJ2-3
V: TRBV3-1/TRBV3-2
D: NA
size: NA

DNA: TGTGCCACCGGTGAGGACAGGGGGCTCCGAAATCAGCCCCAGCATTTT
CDR3: CATGEDRGLRNQPQHF
J: TRBJ1-5
V: TRBV15
D: TRBD1
size: once

DNA: TGTGCCAGCAGCTTCTACCATGAGCAGTTCTTC
CDR3: CASSFYHEQFF
J: TRBJ2-1
V: TRBV5-6
D: NA
size: NA

DNA: TGTGCCAGTAGAGGGAGGGGCTGGGAAAAACTGTTTTTT
CDR3: CASRGRGWEKLFF
J: TRBJ1-4
V: TRBV19
D: NA
size: NA

DNA: TGTGCCAGCAGTTACTCGATGAGGTTGGACAGGGAGAACTATGGCTACACCTTC
CDR3: CASSYSMRLDRENYGYTF
J: TRBJ1-2
V: TRBV6-2/TRBV6-3
D: TRBD1
size: NA

DNA: TGTGCCAGCTCACCACCTGGCAGGGGCCCCCTCGAGCAGTACTTC
CDR3: CASSPPGRGPLEQYF
J: TRBJ2-7
V: TRBV18
D: NA
size: few

DNA: TGTGCCAGCAGCTTAGACGTCTGGGGGCGGGACTACGAGCAGTACTTC
CDR3: CASSLDVWGRDYEQYF
J: TRBJ2-7
V: TRBV7-2
D: NA
size: NA

DNA: TGTGCCAGCAGCCTTCGGGACGGACCAGGAGGGCCTAACTATGGCTACACCTTC
CDR3: CASSLRDGPGGPNYGYTF
J: TRBJ1-2
V: TRBV7-2
D: NA
size: NA

DNA: TGTGCCAGCAGCTTGGAGGGTGGGGATACGCAGTATTTT
CDR3: CASSLEGGDTQYF
J: TRBJ2-3
V: TRBV5-4
D: NA
size: NA

DNA: TGTGCTAGCAGCTTAAGTAGCGGGAGTAGAAATGAGCAGTTCTTC
CDR3: CASSLSSGSRNEQFF
J: TRBJ2-1
V: TRBV7-7
D: TRBD2
size: NA

DNA: TGTGCCAGCAGCCTGATTGGAGGGGGCGCATCATATGGCTACACCTTC
CDR3: CASSLIGGGASYGYTF
J: TRBJ1-2
V: TRBV5-4
D: TRBD1
size: NA

DNA: TGTGCCACCAGCCGGGGACTGGCCTCCAATCAGCCCCAGCATTTT
CDR3: CATSRGLASNQPQHF
J: TRBJ1-5
V: TRBV15
D: NA
size: few

DNA: TGTGCCAGCAGTGAAATGATAGAAAAGGGAACTAGCAATCAGCCCCAGCATTTT
CDR3: CASSEMIEKGTSNQPQHF
J: TRBJ1-5
V: TRBV2
D: NA
size: NA

DNA: TGTGCTAGCAGCTTCGGACCCACCGGGGAGCTGTTTTTT
CDR3: CASSFGPTGELFF
J: TRBJ2-2
V: TRBV7-7
D: NA
size: few

DNA: TGCGCCAGCAGCCAAACACCGGGACTAGCGGGAGGGCCCGCAGATACGCAGTATTTT
CDR3: CASSQTPGLAGGPADTQYF
J: TRBJ2-3
V: TRBV4-3
D: TRBD2
size: NA